Here is one T cell receptor beta chain with its context. This clonotype was observed a few times. The antigen it recognizes is unknown. No much larger clonotype is one base removed from it; base qualities were not supplied. The CDR3 covers 15 residues, taking in both the cysteine and the phenylalanine. Just CDR3 DNA is preserved here, 45 bases in frame from base 1. CDR1 and CDR2, looked up from the germline V gene (reference sequence), are DFQATT and SNEGSKA. V and J lose 6 bases and 1 base, and a span of 18 bases separates them. This entry comes from a study of T cells after yellow fever vaccination (dated by TCRdb to between 2018 and 2021). Looking at the study overall: The SMART-Seq v4 Ultra Low Input RNA kit was used to prepare libraries from fractions with low cell numbers. Blood was collected at multiple timepoints before and after primary and secondary immunization, and bulk PBMC replicates and cell subsets were isolated. Two healthy male donors made up the cohort, one aged 18 to 30 years and the other aged 30 to 39 years. To follow T-cell clones before and after primary and booster YFV17D yellow fever vaccination, bulk TCR alpha and beta repertoires were sequenced over time.

The treatment or condition tag for this specimen amounts to: live attenuated yellow fever vaccine strain. Two biological replicates of bulk PBMCs were collected at each blood-draw timepoint. PBMCs were isolated from peripheral blood using a standard Ficoll-Paque protocol. RNA was extracted with TriZol from bulk PBMCs, CD4 and CD8 fractions, and dextramer-positive and dextramer-negative fractions. Overall study results and their limits: Computational filtering was needed because FACS-sorted repertoires could contain abundant contaminating clonotypes from the bulk population. A small share of clonotypes was detected in both CD4 and CD8 compartments, with the overlap likely arising from convergent recombination. The secondary T-cell response was found to be weaker but faster than the primary response, with a peak reached on day 5 rather than on day 15. After the booster, most clones that had expanded after primary vaccination were detected again (about 95% of CD4 and 88% of CD8), suggesting broad maintenance of memory. Because the study included only a couple of donors, the extent to which the findings can be generalized is limited.

TCR cDNA was synthesized by 5'RACE template switching, through which a universal primer site and unique molecular identifiers were introduced. Priming of cDNA synthesis was performed from both the TCR alpha and TCR beta constant segments. Library amplification involved two PCR steps, and the second step added sample barcodes and sequencing adapters. Sequencing of libraries was done on Illumina HiSeq 2500 (2x100 bp) or NovaSeq (2x150 bp). On the authors' methods: Demultiplexing of reads and collapsing into UMI consensus sequences were performed with MIGEC, and V(D)J alignment was carried out with MiXCR. Using edgeR on replicate PBMC samples, clonotypes were called vaccine-responding if FDR was below 0.01 and the log2 fold change was above 5 up to day 15. Each bulk clonotype was labeled CD4 or CD8 based on which sequenced repertoire, CD4 or CD8, contained the clonotype at higher abundance. In-frame beta chains were kept once TCRdb had trimmed the public reads at Q25 with fastp and called clones with MiXCR. Rows with a matching CDR3 protein are joined into one entry that keeps the most common DNA and genes. It is TCRdb's table, rather than the study itself, that gives the V and J calls and clone size. The sample table contains 300,000 to 400,000 distinct CDR3 sequences; only one count was recorded for approximately 8% of them. The ten biggest clones cover 15% to 20% of the sample.

Source: PBMCs, taken approximately 40 days after the first yellow fever vaccination. The clonotype comes from a young man who received the YFV17D yellow fever vaccine. The chain was built from TRBV20-1 and TRBJ2-5; there is no confident call for the D gene. The CDR3 amino acid sequence is: CSASTSAGVQETQYF. The nucleotide sequence reads TGCAGTGCCTCCACAAGCGCCGGAGTCCAAGAGACCCAGTACTTC.